The clone carrying this T cell receptor beta chain was seen once. Other DNA sequences in this sample translate to the same CDR3. The data were taken from a study of shared clonotypes between healthy human individuals. Authors' data handling: Owing to the provision of junction-only sequences devoid of quality scores by immunoSEQ, filtering differed. Repertoires were generated with immunoSEQ multiplex PCR, while TCRdb's copy carries only in-frame clones and drops some. V and J calls and clone size are given by that table; D and trimming were obtained from the DNA. Of 2,500,000 or so clones in the sample, 80% to 95% were seen once. With 0 bases removed from V and 1 base from J, the gap between germline ends came to 9 bases. This CDR3 has 15 residues. Germline V gives CDR1 ENHRY, CDR2 SYGVKD.

The sequenced sample was naive CD4+ T cells from PBMCs. Subset reported: CD45RA+ positively selected. The V call is TRBV10-3, the J call TRBJ1-2; D possibly corresponds to TRBD1 (5 bases). This clonotype was sampled from a man between 18 and 29 years old in good health. Some clones in this sample may be carry-over from other donors' samples. CDR3 bases: TGTGCCATCAGTGAGTCGTCAGGGATTAACTATGGCTACACCTTC. Encoded protein: CAISESSGINYGYTF.